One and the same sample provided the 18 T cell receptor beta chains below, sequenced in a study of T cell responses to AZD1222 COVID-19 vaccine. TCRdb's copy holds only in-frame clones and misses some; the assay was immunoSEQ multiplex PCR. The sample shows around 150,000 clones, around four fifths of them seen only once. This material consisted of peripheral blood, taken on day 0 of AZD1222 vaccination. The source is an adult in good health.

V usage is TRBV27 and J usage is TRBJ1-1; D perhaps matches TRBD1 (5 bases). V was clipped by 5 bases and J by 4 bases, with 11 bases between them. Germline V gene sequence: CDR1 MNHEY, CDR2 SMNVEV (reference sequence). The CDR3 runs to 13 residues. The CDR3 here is CASSMEGSTEAFF. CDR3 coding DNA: TGTGCCAGCAGTATGGAGGGGAGCACTGAAGCTTTCTTT.

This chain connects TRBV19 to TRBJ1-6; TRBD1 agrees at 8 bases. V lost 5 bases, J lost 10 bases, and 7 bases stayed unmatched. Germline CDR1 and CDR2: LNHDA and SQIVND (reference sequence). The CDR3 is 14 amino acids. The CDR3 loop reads CASSLRTGNSPLHF. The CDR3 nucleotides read TGTGCCAGTAGTCTTAGGACAGGGAACTCACCCCTCCACTTT.

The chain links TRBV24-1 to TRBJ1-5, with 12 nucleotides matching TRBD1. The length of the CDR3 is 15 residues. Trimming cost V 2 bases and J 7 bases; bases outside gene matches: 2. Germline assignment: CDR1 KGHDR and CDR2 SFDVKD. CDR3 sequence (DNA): TGTGCCACCAGTGATTCGGGACAGGGGGCCCAGCCCCAGCATTTT. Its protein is CATSDSGQGAQPQHF.

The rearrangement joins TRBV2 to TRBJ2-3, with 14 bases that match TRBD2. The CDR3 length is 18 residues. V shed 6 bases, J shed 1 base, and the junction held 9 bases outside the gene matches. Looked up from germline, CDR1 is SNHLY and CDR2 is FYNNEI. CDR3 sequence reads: CASRVTSGGAGGTDTQYF. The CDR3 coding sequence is TGTGCCAGCAGGGTGACTAGCGGGGGGGCTGGCGGCACAGATACGCAGTATTTT.

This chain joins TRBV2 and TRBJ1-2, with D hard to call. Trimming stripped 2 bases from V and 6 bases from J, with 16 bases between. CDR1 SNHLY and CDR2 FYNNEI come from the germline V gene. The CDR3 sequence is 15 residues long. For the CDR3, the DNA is TGTGCCAGCAGTGAACGAGACCGAGGGTTGGATGGCTACACCTTC. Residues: CASSERDRGLDGYTF.

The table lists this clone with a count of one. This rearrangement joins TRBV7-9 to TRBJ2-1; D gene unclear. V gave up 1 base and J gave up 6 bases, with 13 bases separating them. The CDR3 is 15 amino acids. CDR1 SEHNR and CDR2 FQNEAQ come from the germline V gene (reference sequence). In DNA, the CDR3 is TGTGCCAGCAGCTTAGGCTCACACTTGATCAATGAGCAGTTCTTC. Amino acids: CASSLGSHLINEQFF.

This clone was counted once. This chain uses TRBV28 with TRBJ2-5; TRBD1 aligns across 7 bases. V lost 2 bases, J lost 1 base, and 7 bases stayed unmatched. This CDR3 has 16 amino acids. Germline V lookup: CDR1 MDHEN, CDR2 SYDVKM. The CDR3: CASSLSHGTAQETQYF. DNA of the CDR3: TGTGCCAGCAGTTTAAGTCATGGGACAGCCCAAGAGACCCAGTACTTC. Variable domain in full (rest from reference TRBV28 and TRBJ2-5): DVKVTQSSRYLVKRTGEKVFLECVQDMDHENMFWYRQDPGLGLRLIYFSYDVKMKEKGDIPEGYSVSREKKERFSLILESASTNQTSMYLCASSLSHGTAQETQYFGPGTRLLVL.

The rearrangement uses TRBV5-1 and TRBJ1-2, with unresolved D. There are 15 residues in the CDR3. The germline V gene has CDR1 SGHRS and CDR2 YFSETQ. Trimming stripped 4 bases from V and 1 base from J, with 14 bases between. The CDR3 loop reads CASSRISGDNYGYTF. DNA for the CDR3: TGCGCCAGCAGCCGTATAAGTGGGGATAACTATGGCTACACCTTC.

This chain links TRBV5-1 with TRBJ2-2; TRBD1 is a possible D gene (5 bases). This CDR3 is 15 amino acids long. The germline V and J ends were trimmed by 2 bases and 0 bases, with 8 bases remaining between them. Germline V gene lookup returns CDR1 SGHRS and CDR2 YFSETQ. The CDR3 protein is CASSLQVTNTGELFF. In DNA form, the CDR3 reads TGCGCCAGCAGCTTACAGGTAACGAACACCGGGGAGCTGTTTTTT.

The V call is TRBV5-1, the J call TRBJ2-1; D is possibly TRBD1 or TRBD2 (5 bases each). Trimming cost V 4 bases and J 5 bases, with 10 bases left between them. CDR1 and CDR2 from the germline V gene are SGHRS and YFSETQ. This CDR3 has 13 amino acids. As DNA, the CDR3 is TGCGCCAGCAGCCCGGGACGGAACAATGAGCAGTTCTTC. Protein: CASSPGRNNEQFF. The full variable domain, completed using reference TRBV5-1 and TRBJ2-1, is KAGVTQTPRYLIKTRGQQVTLSCSPISGHRSVSWYQQTPGQGLQFLFEYFSETQRNKGNFPGRFSGRQFSNSRSEMNVSTLELGDSALYLCASSPGRNNEQFFGPGTRLTVL.

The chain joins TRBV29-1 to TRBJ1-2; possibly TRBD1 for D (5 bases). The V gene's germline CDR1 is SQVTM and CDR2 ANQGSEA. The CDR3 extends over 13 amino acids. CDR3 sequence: CTTTLGENYGYTF. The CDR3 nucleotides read TGCACAACCACCTTAGGGGAAAACTATGGCTACACCTTC.

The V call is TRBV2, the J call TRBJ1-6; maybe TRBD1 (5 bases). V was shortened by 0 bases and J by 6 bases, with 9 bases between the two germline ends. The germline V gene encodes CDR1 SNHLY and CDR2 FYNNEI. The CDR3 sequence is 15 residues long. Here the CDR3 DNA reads TGTGCCAGCAGTGAAGCGCTTAGGGGTAATTCACCCCTCCACTTT. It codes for CASSEALRGNSPLHF.

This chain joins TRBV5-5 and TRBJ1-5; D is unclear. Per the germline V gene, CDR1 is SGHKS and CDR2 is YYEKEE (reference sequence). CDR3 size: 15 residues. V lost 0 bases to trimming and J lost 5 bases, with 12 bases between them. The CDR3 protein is CASSLGQQYYQPQHF. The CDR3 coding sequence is TGTGCCAGCAGCTTGGGGCAGCAATATTATCAGCCCCAGCATTTT. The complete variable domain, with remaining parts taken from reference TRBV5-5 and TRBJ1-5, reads DAGVTQSPTHLIKTRGQQVTLRCSPISGHKSVSWYQQVLGQGPQFIFQYYEKEERGRGNFPDRFSARQFPNYSSELNVNALLLGDSALYLCASSLGQQYYQPQHFGDGTRLSIL.

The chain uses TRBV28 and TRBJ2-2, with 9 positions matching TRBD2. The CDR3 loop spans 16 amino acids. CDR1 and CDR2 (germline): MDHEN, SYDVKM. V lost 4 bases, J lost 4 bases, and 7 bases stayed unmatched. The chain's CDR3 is CASSSPSGVGTGELFF. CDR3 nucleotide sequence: TGTGCCAGCAGTTCCCCTAGCGGGGTGGGCACCGGGGAGCTGTTTTTT.

The CDR3 loop reads CASSLMTGGRLEQYF. The CDR3 DNA reads TGTGCCAGCAGTCTCATGACAGGGGGCCGCCTCGAGCAGTACTTC. The rearrangement uses TRBV28 and TRBJ2-7; the match to TRBD1 covers 10 bases. There are 15 residues in the CDR3. The germline V gene encodes CDR1 MDHEN and CDR2 SYDVKM. The ends lost 5 bases at V and 6 bases at J; junction bases unmatched: 10.

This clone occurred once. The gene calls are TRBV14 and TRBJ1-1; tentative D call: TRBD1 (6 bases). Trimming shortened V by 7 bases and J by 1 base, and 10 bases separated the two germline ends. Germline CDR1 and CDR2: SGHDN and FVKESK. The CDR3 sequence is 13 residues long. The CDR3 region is CASKKGENTEAFF. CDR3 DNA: TGTGCCAGCAAAAAGGGGGAGAACACTGAAGCTTTCTTT.

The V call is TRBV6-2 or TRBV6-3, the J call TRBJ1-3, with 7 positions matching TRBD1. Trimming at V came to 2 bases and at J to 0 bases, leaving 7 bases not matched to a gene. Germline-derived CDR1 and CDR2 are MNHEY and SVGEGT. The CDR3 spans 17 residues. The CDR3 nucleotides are TGTGCCAGCAGTTACCCGGACAGGCGGAGCTCTGGAAACACCATATATTTT. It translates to CASSYPDRRSSGNTIYF.

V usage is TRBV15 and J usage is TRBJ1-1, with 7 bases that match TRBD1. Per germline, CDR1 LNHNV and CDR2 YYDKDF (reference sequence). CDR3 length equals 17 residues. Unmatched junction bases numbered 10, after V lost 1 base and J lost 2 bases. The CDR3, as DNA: TGTGCCACCAGCAGAGCCCAGGGGGTGAATAACAACACTGAAGCTTTCTTT. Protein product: CATSRAQGVNNNTEAFF. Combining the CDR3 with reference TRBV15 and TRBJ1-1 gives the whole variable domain DAMVIQNPRYQVTQFGKPVTLSCSQTLNHNVMYWYQQKSSQAPKLLFHYYDKDFNNEADTPDNFQSRRPNTSFCFLDIRSPGLGDTAMYLCATSRAQGVNNNTEAFFGQGTRLTVV.